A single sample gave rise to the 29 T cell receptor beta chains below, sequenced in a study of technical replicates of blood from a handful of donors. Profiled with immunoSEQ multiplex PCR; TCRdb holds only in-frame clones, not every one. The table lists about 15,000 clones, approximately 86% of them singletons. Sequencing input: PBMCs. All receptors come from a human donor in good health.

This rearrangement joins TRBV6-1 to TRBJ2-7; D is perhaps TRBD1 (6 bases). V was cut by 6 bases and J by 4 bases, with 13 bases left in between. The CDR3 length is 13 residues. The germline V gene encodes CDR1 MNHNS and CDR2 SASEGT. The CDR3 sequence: CASREITGYEQYF. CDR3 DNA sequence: TGTGCCAGCAGGGAAATTACAGGGTACGAGCAGTACTTC.

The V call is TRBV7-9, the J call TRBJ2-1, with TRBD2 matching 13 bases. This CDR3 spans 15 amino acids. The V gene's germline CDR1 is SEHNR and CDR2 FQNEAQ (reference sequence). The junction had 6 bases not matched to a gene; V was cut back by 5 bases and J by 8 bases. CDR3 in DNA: TGTGCCAGCAGCGCTACTAGCGGGAGGGTCGATGAGCAGTTCTTC. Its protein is CASSATSGRVDEQFF.

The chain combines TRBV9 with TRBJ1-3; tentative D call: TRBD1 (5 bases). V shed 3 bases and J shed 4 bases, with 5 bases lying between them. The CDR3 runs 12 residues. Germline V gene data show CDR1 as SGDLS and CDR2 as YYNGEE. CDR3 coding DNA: TGTGCCAGCAGCGGACAGGGAAACACCATATATTTT. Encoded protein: CASSGQGNTIYF. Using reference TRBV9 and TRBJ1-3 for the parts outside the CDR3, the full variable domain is DSGVTQTPKHLITATGQRVTLRCSPRSGDLSVYWYQQSLDQGLQFLIQYYNGEERAKGNILERFSAQQFPDLHSELNLSSLELGDSALYFCASSGQGNTIYFGEGSWLTVV.

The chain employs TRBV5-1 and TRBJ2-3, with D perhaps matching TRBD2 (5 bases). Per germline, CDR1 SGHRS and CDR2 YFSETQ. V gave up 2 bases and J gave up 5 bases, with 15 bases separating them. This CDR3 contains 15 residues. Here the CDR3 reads CASSLEPGFEDTQYF. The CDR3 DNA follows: TGCGCCAGCAGCTTAGAACCGGGGTTTGAAGATACGCAGTATTTT.

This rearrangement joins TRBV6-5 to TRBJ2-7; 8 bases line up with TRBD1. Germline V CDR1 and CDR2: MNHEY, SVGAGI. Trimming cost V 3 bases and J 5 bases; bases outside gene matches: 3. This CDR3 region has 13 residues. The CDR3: CASSYPDRDEQYF. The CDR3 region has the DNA TGTGCCAGCAGTTATCCGGACAGGGACGAGCAGTACTTC.

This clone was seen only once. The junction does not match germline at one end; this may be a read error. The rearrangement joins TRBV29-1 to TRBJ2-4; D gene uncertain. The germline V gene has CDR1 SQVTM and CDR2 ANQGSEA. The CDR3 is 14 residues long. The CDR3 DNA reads TGCAGCGTTAAAGACCCCGTAGCCAAAAACATTCAGTACTTC. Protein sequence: CSVKDPVAKNIQYF.

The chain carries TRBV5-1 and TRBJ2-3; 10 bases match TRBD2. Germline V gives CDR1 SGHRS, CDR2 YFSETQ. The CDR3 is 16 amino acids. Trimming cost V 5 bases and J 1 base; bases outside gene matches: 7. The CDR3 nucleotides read TGCGCCAGCAGTACTAGCGGGACGAGGGGCACAGATACGCAGTATTTT. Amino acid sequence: CASSTSGTRGTDTQYF.

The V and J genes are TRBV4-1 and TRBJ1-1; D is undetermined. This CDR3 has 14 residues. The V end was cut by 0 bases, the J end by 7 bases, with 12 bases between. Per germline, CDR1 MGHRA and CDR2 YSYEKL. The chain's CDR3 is CASSQDPGYGEAFF. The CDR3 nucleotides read TGCGCCAGCAGCCAAGATCCGGGGTACGGTGAAGCTTTCTTT.

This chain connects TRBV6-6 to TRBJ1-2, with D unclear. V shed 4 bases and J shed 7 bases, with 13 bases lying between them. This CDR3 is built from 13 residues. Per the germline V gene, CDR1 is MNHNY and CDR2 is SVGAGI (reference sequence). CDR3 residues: CASSSSVLVGYTF. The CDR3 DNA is TGTGCCAGCAGTTCGTCAGTTCTGGTTGGCTACACCTTC.

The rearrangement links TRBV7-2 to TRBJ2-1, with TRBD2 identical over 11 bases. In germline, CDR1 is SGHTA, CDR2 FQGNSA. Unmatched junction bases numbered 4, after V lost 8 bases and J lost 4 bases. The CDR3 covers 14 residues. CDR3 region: CASRGLAEYNEQFF. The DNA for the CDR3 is TGTGCCAGCCGGGGACTAGCGGAGTACAATGAGCAGTTCTTC.

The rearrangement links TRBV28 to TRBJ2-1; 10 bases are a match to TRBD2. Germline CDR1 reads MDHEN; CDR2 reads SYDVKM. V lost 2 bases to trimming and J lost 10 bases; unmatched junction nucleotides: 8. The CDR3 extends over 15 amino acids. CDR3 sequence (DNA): TGTGCCAGCAGTTTAAGTCTAGCGGGAGTAGAAGAGCAGTTCTTC. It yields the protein CASSLSLAGVEEQFF.

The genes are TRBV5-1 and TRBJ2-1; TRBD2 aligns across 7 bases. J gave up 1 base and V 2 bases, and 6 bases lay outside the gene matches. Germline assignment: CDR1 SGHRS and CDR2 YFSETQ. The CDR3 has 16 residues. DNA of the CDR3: TGCGCCAGCAGCTTCCCTTCTAGCGGATCCTACAATGAGCAGTTCTTC. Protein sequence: CASSFPSSGSYNEQFF.

DNA for the CDR3: TGTGCCAGCAGTGAAGACAGGGTAAATGAGCAGTTCTTC. Translating it yields CASSEDRVNEQFF. This chain joins TRBV2 and TRBJ2-1; D is possibly TRBD1 (6 bases). This CDR3 contains 13 residues. CDR1 is SNHLY and CDR2 is FYNNEI in the germline V gene. The V end lost 1 base, the J end lost 7 bases, and 8 bases lay between the germline ends.

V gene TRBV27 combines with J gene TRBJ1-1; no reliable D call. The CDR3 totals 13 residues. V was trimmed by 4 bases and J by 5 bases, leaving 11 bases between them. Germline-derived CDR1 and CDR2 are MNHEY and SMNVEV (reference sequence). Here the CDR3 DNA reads TGTGCCAGCAGTTCCATCGGCGGGACTGAAGCTTTCTTT. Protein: CASSSIGGTEAFF.

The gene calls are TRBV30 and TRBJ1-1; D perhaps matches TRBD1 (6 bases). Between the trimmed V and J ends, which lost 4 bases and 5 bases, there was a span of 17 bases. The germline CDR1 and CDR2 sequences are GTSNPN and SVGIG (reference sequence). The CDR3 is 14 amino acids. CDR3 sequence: CAWIRAGVWTEAFF. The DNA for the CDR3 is TGTGCCTGGATTCGAGCAGGGGTTTGGACTGAAGCTTTCTTT.

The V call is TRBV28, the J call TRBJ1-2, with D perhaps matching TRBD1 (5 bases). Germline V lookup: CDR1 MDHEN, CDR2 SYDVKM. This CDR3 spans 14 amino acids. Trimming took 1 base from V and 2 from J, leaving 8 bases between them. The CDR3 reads CASSLYRRNYGYTF. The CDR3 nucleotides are TGTGCCAGCAGTTTATACAGGCGAAACTATGGCTACACCTTC.

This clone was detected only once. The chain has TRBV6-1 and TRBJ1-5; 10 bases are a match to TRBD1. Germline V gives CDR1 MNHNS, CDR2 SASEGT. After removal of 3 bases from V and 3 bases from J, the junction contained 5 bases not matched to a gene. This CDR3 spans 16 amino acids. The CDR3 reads CASSDRDRGINQPQHF. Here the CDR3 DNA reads TGTGCCAGCAGTGACCGGGACAGGGGAATCAATCAGCCCCAGCATTTT.

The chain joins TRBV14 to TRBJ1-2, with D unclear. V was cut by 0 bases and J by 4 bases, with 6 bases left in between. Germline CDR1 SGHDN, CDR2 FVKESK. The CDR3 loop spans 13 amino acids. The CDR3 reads CASSQDHSYGYTF. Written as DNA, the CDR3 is TGTGCCAGCAGCCAAGATCACAGCTATGGCTACACCTTC.

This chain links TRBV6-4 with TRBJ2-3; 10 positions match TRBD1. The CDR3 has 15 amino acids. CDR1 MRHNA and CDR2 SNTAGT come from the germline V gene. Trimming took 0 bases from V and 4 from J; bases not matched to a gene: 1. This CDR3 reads CASSDSTGGADTQYF. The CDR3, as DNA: TGTGCCAGCAGTGACTCGACAGGGGGCGCAGATACGCAGTATTTT.

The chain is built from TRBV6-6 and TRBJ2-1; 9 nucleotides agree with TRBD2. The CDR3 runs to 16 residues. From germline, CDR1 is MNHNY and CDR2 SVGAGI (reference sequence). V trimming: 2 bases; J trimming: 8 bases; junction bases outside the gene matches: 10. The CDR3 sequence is CASSYGPSGIGHEQFF. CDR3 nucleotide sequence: TGTGCCAGCAGTTACGGGCCTAGCGGGATTGGCCATGAGCAGTTCTTC.

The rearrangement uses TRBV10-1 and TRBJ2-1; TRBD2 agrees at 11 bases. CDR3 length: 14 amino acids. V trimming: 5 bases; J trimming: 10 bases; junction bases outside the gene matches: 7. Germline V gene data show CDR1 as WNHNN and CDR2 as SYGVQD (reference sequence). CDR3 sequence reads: CASSYSGRAGEQFF. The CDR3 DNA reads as TGCGCCAGCAGTTATAGCGGGAGGGCCGGGGAGCAGTTCTTC.

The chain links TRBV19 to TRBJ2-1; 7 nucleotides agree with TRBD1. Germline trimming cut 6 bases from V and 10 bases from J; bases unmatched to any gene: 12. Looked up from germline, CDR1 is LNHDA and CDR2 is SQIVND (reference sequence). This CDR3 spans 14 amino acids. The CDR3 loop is CASRQGITYWEQFF. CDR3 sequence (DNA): TGTGCCAGTAGACAGGGGATTACATATTGGGAGCAGTTCTTC.

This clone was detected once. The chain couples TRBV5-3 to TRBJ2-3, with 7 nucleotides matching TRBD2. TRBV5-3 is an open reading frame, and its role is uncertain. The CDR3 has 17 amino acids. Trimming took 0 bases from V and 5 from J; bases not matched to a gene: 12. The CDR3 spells CARSLESRGSSVDTQYF. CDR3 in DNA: TGTGCCAGAAGCTTGGAGTCTCGCGGGAGTTCGGTAGATACGCAGTATTTT.

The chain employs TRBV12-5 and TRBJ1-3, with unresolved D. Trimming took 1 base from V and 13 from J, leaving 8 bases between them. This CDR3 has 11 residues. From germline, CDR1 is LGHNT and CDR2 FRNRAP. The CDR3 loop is CASGLEFTIYF. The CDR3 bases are TGTGCTAGTGGTTTGGAGTTTACAATATATTTT.

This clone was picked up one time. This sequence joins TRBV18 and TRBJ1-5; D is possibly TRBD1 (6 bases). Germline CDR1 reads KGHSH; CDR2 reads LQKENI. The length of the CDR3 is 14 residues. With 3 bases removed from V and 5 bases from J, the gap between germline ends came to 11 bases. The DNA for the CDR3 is TGTGCCAGCTCACCTACAGGGAGGGATCAGCCCCAGCATTTT. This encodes CASSPTGRDQPQHF.

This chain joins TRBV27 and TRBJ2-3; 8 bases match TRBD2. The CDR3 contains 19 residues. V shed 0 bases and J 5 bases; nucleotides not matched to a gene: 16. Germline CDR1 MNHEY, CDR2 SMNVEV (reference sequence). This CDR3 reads CASSLSWGGASGYQDTQYF. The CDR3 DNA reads TGTGCCAGCAGTTTATCGTGGGGTGGGGCTAGCGGGTATCAAGATACGCAGTATTTT.

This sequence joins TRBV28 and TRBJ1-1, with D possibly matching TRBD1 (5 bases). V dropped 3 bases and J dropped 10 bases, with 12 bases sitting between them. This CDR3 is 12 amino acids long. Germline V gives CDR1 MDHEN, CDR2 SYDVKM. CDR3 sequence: CASSLGRRGAFF. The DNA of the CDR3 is TGTGCCAGCAGTTTGGGTAGGAGGGGAGCTTTCTTT.

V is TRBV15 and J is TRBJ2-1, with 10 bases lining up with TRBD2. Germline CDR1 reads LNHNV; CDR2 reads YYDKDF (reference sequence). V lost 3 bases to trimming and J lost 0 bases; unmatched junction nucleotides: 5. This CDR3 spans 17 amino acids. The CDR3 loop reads CATSRELAGRSYNEQFF. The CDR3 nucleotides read TGTGCCACCAGCAGGGAACTAGCGGGACGCTCCTACAATGAGCAGTTCTTC. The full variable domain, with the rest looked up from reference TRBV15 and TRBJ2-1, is DAMVIQNPRYQVTQFGKPVTLSCSQTLNHNVMYWYQQKSSQAPKLLFHYYDKDFNNEADTPDNFQSRRPNTSFCFLDIRSPGLGDTAMYLCATSRELAGRSYNEQFFGPGTRLTVL.

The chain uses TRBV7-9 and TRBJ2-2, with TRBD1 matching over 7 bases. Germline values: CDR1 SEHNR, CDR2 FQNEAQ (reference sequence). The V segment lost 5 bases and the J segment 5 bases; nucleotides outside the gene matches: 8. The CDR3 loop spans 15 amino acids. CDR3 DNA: TGTGCCAGCAGCCATGGGACAGACAGAACCGGGGAGCTGTTTTTT. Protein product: CASSHGTDRTGELFF.